These 27 T cell receptor beta chains were all obtained from the same sample, sequenced in a study of regulatory T cells in long-lasting Graves disease. Construction of TCR beta libraries relied on iRepertoire HTBI primers and on Arm-PCR targeting CDR3 regions. TCRdb processed the multiplex PCR reads anew with MiXCR; each CDR3 protein has one entry. The sample has about 430,000 distinct CDR3 sequences; over 14% are singletons. Time point of the sample: newly diagnosed GD, antithyroid drugs for less than 3 months. Scientists built the TCR library using RNA that was extracted from PBMCs. The sample was also linked to a second study, of T cells in Graves' hyperthyroidism and ophthalmopathy.

Material: peripheral blood mononuclear cells (PBMCs), obtained at new diagnosis, from a patient treated with antithyroid drugs. These receptors all stem from a woman aged 40 to 49 with Graves disease.

In the case of this clonotype: Just one base apart from a much larger clone, this may be a read error. V usage is TRBV28 and J usage is TRBJ2-5, with a tentative D call TRBD2 (6 bases). Trimming took off 2 bases at V and 7 bases at J, with 11 bases between the two ends. The CDR3 has 13 residues. Germline lookup yields CDR1 MDHEN and CDR2 SYDVKM. In DNA form, the CDR3 reads TGTGCCAGCAGTTTAGGAGGGGTAGGGACCCAGTACTTC. It codes for CASSLGGVGTQYF.

At least ten counts were recorded for this clonotype. This chain connects TRBV29-1 to TRBJ2-3, with D tentatively TRBD1 or TRBD2 (5 bases each). V lost 5 bases and J 6 bases, leaving 18 bases between the germline ends. CDR3 size: 14 residues. Germline values: CDR1 SQVTM, CDR2 ANQGSEA. The CDR3 sequence is CSVLGAGRGDTQYF. The CDR3 DNA reads TGCAGCGTTCTAGGGGCAGGGAGAGGGGATACGCAGTATTTT.

This clonotype was found a few times. The chain joins TRBV6-2 or TRBV6-3 to TRBJ2-3, with D perhaps assigned TRBD1 or TRBD2 (6 bases each). The CDR3 has 14 amino acids. The V gene's germline CDR1 is MNHEY and CDR2 SVGEGT. Deletions cut 6 bases from V and 6 bases from J, with 16 bases between. The CDR3 nucleotides read TGTGCCAGCAGCCTCAACGGGGGCAGGGATACGCAGTATTTT. Residues: CASSLNGGRDTQYF.

This clonotype has at least ten counts. CDR3: CAWSVQRGQPQHF. DNA for the CDR3: TGTGCCTGGAGTGTACAGCGGGGTCAGCCCCAGCATTTT. The chain has TRBV30 and TRBJ1-5; D is unclear. This CDR3 comprises 13 residues. Germline V lookup: CDR1 GTSNPN, CDR2 SVGIG (reference sequence). Trimming shortened V by 0 bases and J by 6 bases, and 9 bases separated the two germline ends. The variable domain in full, with the rest retrieved from reference TRBV30 and TRBJ1-5, is SQTIHQWPATLVQPVGSPLSLECTVEGTSNPNLYWYRQAAGRGLQLLFYSVGIGQISSEVPQNLSASRPQDRQFILSSKKLLLSDSGFYLCAWSVQRGQPQHFGDGTRLSIL.

This chain connects TRBV28 to TRBJ2-7; D perhaps matches TRBD1 (5 bases). This CDR3 has 11 residues. Germline assignment: CDR1 MDHEN and CDR2 SYDVKM. Trimming took 6 bases from V and 3 from J, leaving 6 bases between them. The CDR3 loop reads CASRGDYEQYF. The CDR3 DNA follows: TGTGCCAGCAGAGGGGACTACGAGCAGTACTTC.

This chain uses TRBV7-6 with TRBJ2-3; TRBD2 aligns across 8 bases. The CDR3 runs 17 residues. Germline V gene sequence: CDR1 SGHVS, CDR2 FNYEAQ. V dropped 1 base and J dropped 3; count of bases not matched to a gene: 9. The CDR3 bases are TGTGCCAGCAGCTTAGTACCCAGCGGGAGTGTTACAGATACGCAGTATTTT. This translates into CASSLVPSGSVTDTQYF.

CDR3 nucleotides: TGCGCCAGCAGCTTGTCAAATGAAAAACTGTTTTTT. Translated: CASSLSNEKLFF. This chain links TRBV5-1 with TRBJ1-4; D uncertain. The CDR3 spans 12 residues. The ends were cut back, 1 base at V and 5 bases at J, with 3 bases in the middle. Germline V gene lookup returns CDR1 SGHRS and CDR2 YFSETQ.

In its sample, this clonotype was seen once. This chain connects TRBV5-1 to TRBJ2-3; D may be TRBD1 or TRBD2 (6 bases each). The CDR3 length is 16 residues. Deletions cut 0 bases from V and 2 bases from J, with 13 bases between. The germline V gene encodes CDR1 SGHRS and CDR2 YFSETQ. The CDR3 spells CASSLVSGAVTDTQYF. Here the CDR3 DNA reads TGCGCCAGCAGCTTGGTTTCGGGGGCCGTCACAGATACGCAGTATTTT.

The genes are TRBV11-3 and TRBJ1-6, with D possibly being TRBD1 (6 bases). V lost 5 bases, J lost 6 bases, and 26 bases lay in between. The CDR3 is 19 residues long. The germline V gene encodes CDR1 SGHNT and CDR2 YENEEA. CDR3: CASSQGFGEDTGINSPLHF. CDR3 nucleotides: TGTGCCAGCAGCCAAGGTTTTGGGGAGGATACAGGGATTAATTCACCCCTCCACTTT.

This clonotype has ten or more counts. The rearrangement uses TRBV28 and TRBJ1-1, with D possibly being TRBD1 (5 bases). The CDR3 runs to 18 residues. The germline V gene has CDR1 MDHEN and CDR2 SYDVKM. V lost 6 bases and J 6 bases, leaving 29 bases between the germline ends. This chain's CDR3 is CASSDWDGAYYVGAEAFF. In DNA form, the CDR3 reads TGTGCCAGCAGCGATTGGGACGGGGCGTATTATGTAGGGGCTGAAGCTTTCTTT.

This clonotype was picked up many times. The chain employs TRBV5-1 and TRBJ2-1; TRBD1 agrees at 11 bases. The CDR3 loop spans 17 amino acids. The germline V gene encodes CDR1 SGHRS and CDR2 YFSETQ. Trimming at V came to 4 bases and at J to 10 bases, leaving 16 bases not matched to a gene. The CDR3 region is CASSKRRGTGGSGEQFF. The DNA for the CDR3 is TGCGCCAGCAGCAAGCGCCGCGGGACAGGGGGATCAGGGGAGCAGTTCTTC.

The rearrangement joins TRBV15 to TRBJ1-5; a weak D match, TRBD1 (5 bases). V lost 0 bases to trimming and J lost 7 bases, with 13 bases between them. Germline values: CDR1 LNHNV, CDR2 YYDKDF (reference sequence). The CDR3 sequence is 15 residues long. As DNA, the CDR3 is TGTGCCACCAGCAGAGATGTGGGGCAGGGACAGCCCCAGCATTTT. The encoded protein is CATSRDVGQGQPQHF.

This clonotype was counted ten times or more. The chain employs TRBV28 and TRBJ2-5, with a possible D match to TRBD2 (5 bases). The V gene's germline CDR1 is MDHEN and CDR2 SYDVKM. The CDR3 loop spans 15 amino acids. Trimming took off 2 bases at V and 0 bases at J, with 10 bases between the two ends. This CDR3 reads CASSLDYGNQETQYF. CDR3 sequence (DNA): TGTGCCAGCAGTTTAGACTACGGGAACCAAGAGACCCAGTACTTC.

The chain couples TRBV4-3 to TRBJ1-4; D unresolved. The V gene's germline CDR1 is LGHNA and CDR2 YSLEER. This CDR3 has 16 residues. V lost 0 bases to trimming and J lost 3 bases, with 11 bases between them. The DNA of the CDR3 is TGCGCCAGCAGCCAAGATCGTTGGGCAGCTAATGAAAAACTGTTTTTT. Protein: CASSQDRWAANEKLFF.

This clonotype has at least ten counts. This chain joins TRBV6-5 and TRBJ2-7, with TRBD1 identical over 10 bases. CDR3 length: 17 residues. Trimming at V came to 2 bases and at J to 5 bases, leaving 12 bases not matched to a gene. Germline V gene data show CDR1 as MNHEY and CDR2 as SVGAGI. The CDR3 here is CASSYLRGQGEVNEQYF. The CDR3 DNA reads TGTGCCAGCAGTTACCTCCGAGGACAGGGGGAGGTGAACGAGCAGTACTTC.

Comment on this clonotype: Being one base from a much bigger clone, this may be a read error. The rearrangement links TRBV19 to TRBJ2-2, with TRBD2 identical over 7 bases. Germline-derived CDR1 and CDR2 are LNHDA and SQIVND (reference sequence). The CDR3 sequence is 17 residues long. The CDR3 protein is CASSIVGGLKGGGELVF. CDR3 DNA sequence: TGTGCCAGTAGTATTGTGGGGGGACTAAAGGGCGGCGGGGAGCTGGTTTTT.

This clonotype was observed a handful of times. This chain links TRBV19 with TRBJ2-4; TRBD1 matches 11 bases. This CDR3 region has 19 residues. From germline, CDR1 is LNHDA and CDR2 SQIVND (reference sequence). The V and J ends lost 1 base and 1 base, in that order; junction bases with no gene match: 9. The CDR3 DNA is TGTGCCAGTAGTATAGTGGGACAGGGGGTTTCGGTGGCCAAAAACATTCAGTACTTC. This sequence encodes CASSIVGQGVSVAKNIQYF.

This clonotype came up many times. This chain connects TRBV5-6 to TRBJ2-5; D unclear. Trimming took off 0 bases at V and 1 base at J, with 7 bases between the two ends. This CDR3 is built from 14 residues. Germline CDR1 is SGHDT and CDR2 is YYEEEE. The CDR3 DNA follows: TGTGCCAGCAGCTTGGTTACACGCCAAGAGACCCAGTACTTC. Amino acids: CASSLVTRQETQYF. The whole variable domain, remainder taken from reference TRBV5-6 and TRBJ2-5, is DAGVTQSPTHLIKTRGQQVTLRCSPKSGHDTVSWYQQALGQGPQFIFQYYEEEERQRGNFPDRFSGHQFPNYSSELNVNALLLGDSALYLCASSLVTRQETQYFGPGTRLLVL.

CDR3 bases: TGTGCCAGCAGTCTACAGGTTTCTGGGGCCAACGTCCTGACTTTC. Protein sequence: CASSLQVSGANVLTF. The V gene is TRBV27, the J gene TRBJ2-6, with D perhaps TRBD1 (5 bases). Germline assignment: CDR1 MNHEY and CDR2 SMNVEV (reference sequence). The germline V and J ends were trimmed by 5 bases and 1 base, with 9 bases remaining between them. This CDR3 is 15 amino acids long.

The V and J genes are TRBV19 and TRBJ2-1, with D possibly matching TRBD1 (6 bases). Trimming removed 5 bases at V and 3 bases at J, with 11 bases between. CDR1 and CDR2 (germline): LNHDA, SQIVND (reference sequence). The CDR3 runs to 14 residues. The CDR3 DNA reads TGTGCCAGTAGTGGGCAGGGGTACTACAATGAGCAGTTCTTC. Translating it yields CASSGQGYYNEQFF. The full variable domain, rest sourced from reference TRBV19 and TRBJ2-1, is DGGITQSPKYLFRKEGQNVTLSCEQNLNHDAMYWYRQDPGQGLRLIYYSQIVNDFQKGDIAEGYSVSREKKESFPLTVTSAQKNPTAFYLCASSGQGYYNEQFFGPGTRLTVL.

This clonotype was counted a few times. This sequence may be a read error, since a much larger clone differs from it by one base. V gene TRBV2 combines with J gene TRBJ2-7; TRBD2 agrees at 8 bases. Germline V gives CDR1 SNHLY, CDR2 FYNNEI. The CDR3 extends over 14 amino acids. CDR3 protein: CAGRGLESGYEQYF. The CDR3 bases are TGTGCCGGCAGGGGACTAGAATCTGGGTACGAGCAGTACTTC. The full variable domain, with the rest looked up from reference TRBV2 and TRBJ2-7, is EPEVTQTPSHQVTQMGQEVILRCVPISNHLYFYWYRQILGQKVEFLVSFYNNEISEKSEIFDDQFSVERPDGSNFTLKIRSTKLEDSAMYFCAGRGLESGYEQYFGPGTRLTVT.

This clonotype was counted at least ten times. The rearrangement uses TRBV11-3 and TRBJ1-1; D might be TRBD1 (6 bases). Trimming pared 8 bases from V and 0 bases from J, leaving 16 bases between. This CDR3 is 15 amino acids long. Germline CDR1 is SGHNT and CDR2 is YENEEA. CDR3 in amino acids: CASQGRGGMNTEAFF. The CDR3 DNA reads TGTGCCAGCCAAGGGAGAGGGGGGATGAACACTGAAGCTTTCTTT.

The J gene is TRBJ1-3, the V gene TRBV9, with D possibly TRBD1 on 5 matching bases. The CDR3 runs 15 residues. The germline V gene has CDR1 SGDLS and CDR2 YYNGEE. The V and J ends lost 3 bases and 0 bases respectively, with 10 bases between them. CDR3 sequence (DNA): TGTGCCAGCAGCGCCCGACAGAGCTCTGGAAACACCATATATTTT. It codes for CASSARQSSGNTIYF.

This clonotype was counted only a few times. This may be a read error, as it is one base from a much larger clone. This chain connects TRBV20-1 to TRBJ2-5; TRBD1 agrees at 9 bases. This CDR3 has 14 amino acids. Looked up from germline, CDR1 is DFQATT and CDR2 is SNEGSKA (reference sequence). The V gene end was trimmed by 5 bases and the J gene end by 8 bases; junction bases not matched to a gene: 12. CDR3 protein: CSASRRDRDDTQYF. The DNA for the CDR3 is TGCAGTGCTTCCCGCCGGGACAGGGACGATACCCAGTACTTC.

This clonotype occurred many times. This rearrangement joins TRBV9 to TRBJ2-1, with 10 bases fitting TRBD2. V lost 4 bases and J lost 7; bases outside the gene matches: 8. Germline values: CDR1 SGDLS, CDR2 YYNGEE. CDR3 length equals 15 residues. CDR3 in amino acids: CASSKSGRAGNEQFF. The CDR3 DNA reads as TGTGCCAGCAGCAAGAGCGGGAGGGCTGGGAATGAGCAGTTCTTC. Using reference TRBV9 and TRBJ2-1 for the parts outside the CDR3, the full variable domain is DSGVTQTPKHLITATGQRVTLRCSPRSGDLSVYWYQQSLDQGLQFLIQYYNGEERAKGNILERFSAQQFPDLHSELNLSSLELGDSALYFCASSKSGRAGNEQFFGPGTRLTVL.

The chain recombines TRBV4-1 with TRBJ2-3; D gene uncertain. Germline CDR1 and CDR2: MGHRA and YSYEKL. The germline V and J ends were trimmed by 4 bases and 0 bases, with 20 bases remaining between them. CDR3 size: 18 residues. The DNA for the CDR3 is TGCGCCAGCAGCCGCAGCTACGTAGCCTCAGCCAGCACAGATACGCAGTATTTT. Its translation is CASSRSYVASASTDTQYF.

Ten or more counts support this clonotype. The chain couples TRBV6-2 or TRBV6-3 to TRBJ1-1; D is possibly TRBD1 (6 bases). The CDR3 extends over 18 amino acids. Germline values: CDR1 MNHEY, CDR2 SVGEGT. V dropped 2 bases and J dropped 1 base, with 20 bases sitting between them. The CDR3 loop is CASSYHPGGLQGNTEAFF. The DNA for the CDR3 is TGTGCCAGCAGTTACCATCCCGGAGGGTTACAGGGGAACACTGAAGCTTTCTTT.